This TCR beta chain was profiled in a study of T cells in localized non-small cell lung cancer. Regarding the study as a whole: Those with higher blood T cell density had longer overall survival. Clonality peaked in uninvolved adjacent lung rather than tumor. Heterogeneity remains possible because sequencing was limited to only one tumor region. Turning up in adjacent lung were a median around 60 of the top 100 tumor clones.

The V gene's germline CDR1 is SGDLS and CDR2 YYNGEE. This CDR3 has 15 residues. V trimming: 3 bases; J trimming: 6 bases; junction bases outside the gene matches: 9. As to this clone: Its antigen is undetermined.

TCRdb keeps only in-frame clones here, not all; method: immunoSEQ multiplex PCR. The table shows over 15,000 clones, with 85% to 90% occurring only once. Sequenced material: peripheral blood, taken before any cancer treatment. This sequence originates from a male donor at least 60 years old with stage II squamous cell lung carcinoma. The J gene is TRBJ2-5, the V gene TRBV9, with 9 bases matching TRBD1. This chain's CDR3 is CASSAIGTGIQTQYF. The DNA of the CDR3 is TGTGCCAGCAGCGCCATCGGGACAGGGATCCAGACCCAGTACTTC.